The 26 T cell receptor beta chains below come from one sample, sequenced in a study of CD8+CD57+ T cells in acquired aplastic anemia. According to the study, genomic DNA was the template for TCR beta VDJ and CDR3 profiling. TCRdb reanalysed the reads using MiXCR and keeps one entry per CDR3 protein. The profile covers about 220,000 distinct CDR3 sequences, with 34% appearing a single time and roughly 1.1% taken by the ten largest. Specimen: sorted CD4+, CD8+, or CD8+CD57+ T cells (not recorded which) from PBMCs. These receptors were collected from a human donor in good health, serving as a control.

This clonotype was recorded many times. The chain uses TRBV29-1 and TRBJ1-1; D is ambiguous. The V end lost 0 bases, the J end lost 5 bases, and 7 bases lay between the germline ends. Germline V lookup: CDR1 SQVTM, CDR2 ANQGSEA. CDR3 length: 12 residues. CDR3 region: CSVEDPATEAFF. CDR3 DNA: TGCAGCGTTGAAGATCCCGCGACTGAAGCTTTCTTT.

This chain uses TRBV6-1 with TRBJ2-5; D is ambiguous. There are 15 residues in the CDR3. V was clipped by 1 base and J by 3 bases, with 12 bases between them. Germline V lookup: CDR1 MNHNS, CDR2 SASEGT. The CDR3 coding sequence is TGTGCCAGCAGTGAAGTTCCGACTGAAGAAGAGACCCAGTACTTC. This encodes CASSEVPTEEETQYF.

The chain joins TRBV20-1 to TRBJ2-3; 12 nucleotides line up with TRBD2. The CDR3 sequence is 15 residues long. The germline V gene has CDR1 DFQATT and CDR2 SNEGSKA (reference sequence). J was trimmed by 3 bases and V by 1 base; bases with no gene match: 2. The CDR3 DNA is TGCAGTGCTAGAGCCGGACTAGCGGGAACAGATACGCAGTATTTT. This sequence encodes CSARAGLAGTDTQYF.

Only a few counts were recorded for this clonotype. The V call is TRBV7-9, the J call TRBJ2-3; D may match TRBD1 or TRBD2 (6 bases each). Germline lookup yields CDR1 SEHNR and CDR2 FQNEAQ (reference sequence). Trimming pared 5 bases from V and 6 bases from J, leaving 15 bases between. The CDR3 covers 14 residues. The CDR3 nucleotides are TGTGCCAGCAGCCCAGACCTAGGGGGGGATACGCAGTATTTT. Protein: CASSPDLGGDTQYF.

This clonotype has at least ten counts. This chain links TRBV7-9 with TRBJ1-2, with D maybe TRBD1 (6 bases). The CDR3 extends over 13 amino acids. The V end lost 10 bases, the J end lost 1 base, and 13 bases lay between the germline ends. From germline, CDR1 is SEHNR and CDR2 FQNEAQ (reference sequence). In DNA, the CDR3 is TGTGCCATTCTAGGACAGAATAACTATGGCTACACCTTC. This encodes CAILGQNNYGYTF. The whole variable domain, remainder taken from reference TRBV7-9 and TRBJ1-2, is DTGVSQNPRHKITKRGQNVTFRCDPISEHNRLYWYRQTLGQGPEFLTYFQNEAQLEKSRLLSDRFSAERPKGSFSTLEIQRTEQGDSAMYLCAILGQNNYGYTFGSGTRLTVV.

This clonotype was seen only a few times. The V call is TRBV7-9, the J call TRBJ1-2; D not certain. Germline V gene data show CDR1 as SEHNR and CDR2 as FQNEAQ (reference sequence). This CDR3 contains 11 residues. Deletions cut 9 bases from V and 7 bases from J, with 12 bases between. In nucleotides, the CDR3 is TGTGCCAGTTGGGTGGGAAGTGGCTACACCTTC. Encoded protein: CASWVGSGYTF. Full variable domain (outside the CDR3, taken from reference TRBV7-9 and TRBJ1-2): DTGVSQNPRHKITKRGQNVTFRCDPISEHNRLYWYRQTLGQGPEFLTYFQNEAQLEKSRLLSDRFSAERPKGSFSTLEIQRTEQGDSAMYLCASWVGSGYTFGSGTRLTVV.

Details on this clonotype: Since no conserved phenylalanine or tryptophan closes the CDR3, a read error is the likely cause. The chain employs TRBV12-3 or TRBV12-4 and TRBJ2-2; D ambiguous. The CDR3 has 14 residues. Deletions cut 1 base from V and 1 base from J, with 4 bases between. The CDR3 DNA is TGTGCCAGCAGTTTAGGTCAGAACACCGGGGAGCTGTTTGTT. Translation gives CASSLGQNTGELFV.

This clonotype was observed a handful of times. The chain employs TRBV18 and TRBJ2-5, with TRBD2 as a possible D gene (5 bases). CDR3 length: 15 residues. Germline CDR1 is KGHSH and CDR2 is LQKENI. Trimming removed 1 base at V and 5 bases at J, with 14 bases between. The CDR3 here is CASSPRTTGEETQYF. As DNA, the CDR3 is TGTGCCAGCTCACCACGAACCACTGGGGAGGAGACCCAGTACTTC.

The rearrangement uses TRBV2 and TRBJ1-4; D unclear. Germline V lookup: CDR1 SNHLY, CDR2 FYNNEI. The V end lost 5 bases, the J end lost 7 bases, and 14 bases lay between the germline ends. The CDR3 spans 14 residues. The chain's CDR3 is CASSFGNLREKLFF. The CDR3 DNA reads as TGTGCCAGCAGTTTTGGGAACTTGCGTGAAAAACTGTTTTTT.

This clonotype has ten or more counts. The chain carries TRBV4-1 and TRBJ1-2; possibly TRBD1 for D (6 bases). Trimming took 4 bases from V and 4 from J, leaving 19 bases between them. This CDR3 has 16 residues. In germline, CDR1 is MGHRA, CDR2 YSYEKL. The CDR3 sequence is CASSPGSGQGSYGYTF. The CDR3 DNA is TGCGCCAGCAGCCCAGGTTCGGGACAAGGTAGCTATGGCTACACCTTC.

The J gene is TRBJ2-3, the V gene TRBV5-1; 9 nucleotides match TRBD2. CDR3 length equals 15 residues. CDR1 and CDR2 from the germline V gene are SGHRS and YFSETQ. J lost 9 bases, V lost 5 bases, and 13 bases had no gene match. The CDR3 loop reads CASRPDFAGGPTQYF. The DNA of the CDR3 is TGCGCCAGCAGACCCGATTTTGCGGGAGGGCCCACGCAGTATTTT.

This clonotype has ten or more counts. The V call is TRBV2, the J call TRBJ2-7; 10 bases agree with TRBD1. Germline CDR1 reads SNHLY; CDR2 reads FYNNEI. The CDR3 totals 14 residues. Trimming removed 6 bases from V and 3 bases from J; junction bases left unmatched: 5. CDR3 in DNA: TGTGCCAGCAGGGAGACAGGGGGCAACTACGAGCAGTACTTC. This gives the protein CASRETGGNYEQYF.

As regards this clonotype: The final CDR3 position lacks the conserved phenylalanine or tryptophan, pointing to a likely read error. The chain joins TRBV25-1 to TRBJ1-5, with unresolved D. V was cut by 5 bases and J by 2 bases, with 10 bases left in between. The CDR3 length is 14 residues. The germline V gene has CDR1 MGHDK and CDR2 SYGVNS. CDR3 sequence reads: CASSFFTGNQPQHL. CDR3 coding DNA: TGTGCCAGCAGTTTTTTTACAGGCAATCAGCCCCAGCATCTT.

The chain combines TRBV4-2 with TRBJ2-7, with 10 nucleotides matching TRBD2. CDR1 and CDR2 from the germline V gene are LGHNA and YNFKEQ. The CDR3 loop spans 15 amino acids. Germline trimming cut 6 bases from V and 2 bases from J; bases unmatched to any gene: 7. The CDR3 loop is CASSNPSGGPYEQYF. The CDR3 region has the DNA TGTGCCAGCAGTAACCCTAGCGGGGGCCCCTACGAGCAGTACTTC.

Ten or more counts support this clonotype. The rearrangement uses TRBV20-1 and TRBJ2-3, with TRBD2 matching 9 bases. After removal of 6 bases from V and 1 base from J, the junction contained 8 bases not matched to a gene. In germline, CDR1 is DFQATT, CDR2 SNEGSKA (reference sequence). The CDR3 sequence is 15 residues long. As DNA, the CDR3 is TGCAGTGCGAGACTGGCGGGGGGGCGCACAGATACGCAGTATTTT. Its translation is CSARLAGGRTDTQYF.

V usage is TRBV4-1 and J usage is TRBJ1-5, with D possibly being TRBD1 (5 bases). CDR1 is MGHRA, CDR2 YSYEKL, per germline. With 1 base removed from V and 6 bases from J, the gap between germline ends came to 13 bases. The CDR3 spans 15 residues. The CDR3 bases are TGCGCCAGCAGCCAAGTATATGGGGCGGGTCAGCCCCAGCATTTT. This sequence encodes CASSQVYGAGQPQHF.

The V gene is TRBV3-1, the J gene TRBJ2-7; TRBD1 matches 8 bases. Germline trimming cut 0 bases from V and 3 bases from J; bases unmatched to any gene: 10. Per the germline V gene, CDR1 is LGHDT and CDR2 is YNNKEL (reference sequence). The CDR3 has 17 residues. The CDR3 is CASSQDRDRRKFYEQYF. The CDR3 DNA is TGTGCCAGCAGCCAAGACCGGGACAGGAGGAAATTCTACGAGCAGTACTTC.

There are many counts of this clonotype. The rearrangement links TRBV19 to TRBJ2-7, with 9 nucleotides matching TRBD1. The CDR3 is 14 amino acids. The ends lost 7 bases at V and 0 bases at J; junction bases unmatched: 4. From germline, CDR1 is LNHDA and CDR2 SQIVND (reference sequence). CDR3 in DNA: TGTGCCAGTATGGGGACAGGGAGCTCCTACGAGCAGTACTTC. Translated, it gives CASMGTGSSYEQYF.

The chain couples TRBV11-1 to TRBJ2-5; no clear D gene. Germline loops: CDR1 SGHAT, CDR2 FQDESV (reference sequence). V dropped 3 bases and J dropped 4 bases, with 15 bases sitting between them. The CDR3 has 15 residues. CDR3 bases: TGTGCCAGCAGCTTTAATCCGGGCTTCGGAGAGACCCAGTACTTC. Protein product: CASSFNPGFGETQYF.

The gene calls are TRBV29-1 and TRBJ2-7, with D possibly being TRBD1 (6 bases). Trimming took off 4 bases at V and 6 bases at J, with 22 bases between the two ends. Germline V lookup: CDR1 SQVTM, CDR2 ANQGSEA. This CDR3 has 15 residues. CDR3 nucleotide sequence: TGCAGCGTTGTTTCACAGGGAACCCAGAGGGCCGAGCAGTACTTC. This gives the protein CSVVSQGTQRAEQYF.

This clonotype came up a few times. The chain combines TRBV5-1 with TRBJ2-6; no definite D call. The CDR3 spans 14 residues. Germline loops: CDR1 SGHRS, CDR2 YFSETQ. V was shortened by 3 bases and J by 7 bases, with 11 bases between the two germline ends. The CDR3 protein is CASSSSVGANVLTF. The CDR3 DNA reads as TGCGCCAGCAGCTCCTCAGTGGGAGCCAACGTCCTGACTTTC. Full variable domain (remainder filled in from reference TRBV5-1 and TRBJ2-6): KAGVTQTPRYLIKTRGQQVTLSCSPISGHRSVSWYQQTPGQGLQFLFEYFSETQRNKGNFPGRFSGRQFSNSRSEMNVSTLELGDSALYLCASSSSVGANVLTFGAGSRLTVL.

This clonotype was counted ten times or more. The chain uses TRBV5-1 and TRBJ1-6; D is undetermined. Germline V CDR1 and CDR2: SGHRS, YFSETQ. This CDR3 contains 14 residues. Trimming cost V 0 bases and J 7 bases, with 8 bases left between them. The CDR3 nucleotides read TGCGCCAGCAGCTTGGGACACCAGAATTCACCCCTCCACTTT. Protein sequence: CASSLGHQNSPLHF.

The chain combines TRBV27 with TRBJ2-2, with D uncertain. The germline gives CDR1 MNHEY, CDR2 SMNVEV (reference sequence). The V gene lost 8 bases and the J gene lost 1 base, with 11 bases spanning the gap. This CDR3 is built from 14 residues. The CDR3 nucleotides are TGTGCCAGCCGACGGCAGTTGAACACCGGGGAGCTGTTTTTT. Protein sequence: CASRRQLNTGELFF.

This clonotype has only a few counts. The chain recombines TRBV2 with TRBJ2-1, with D perhaps matching TRBD2 (6 bases). The V end was cut by 8 bases, the J end by 3 bases, with 20 bases between. Germline CDR1 is SNHLY and CDR2 is FYNNEI. The CDR3 contains 16 residues. CDR3 sequence reads: CASRWKWREDYNEQFF. In DNA form, the CDR3 reads TGTGCCAGCCGCTGGAAATGGAGGGAGGACTACAATGAGCAGTTCTTC. Full variable domain (missing parts from reference TRBV2 and TRBJ2-1): EPEVTQTPSHQVTQMGQEVILRCVPISNHLYFYWYRQILGQKVEFLVSFYNNEISEKSEIFDDQFSVERPDGSNFTLKIRSTKLEDSAMYFCASRWKWREDYNEQFFGPGTRLTVL.

This clonotype was recorded at least ten times. The V and J genes are TRBV19 and TRBJ2-7; TRBD2 matches 10 bases. The CDR3 consists of 15 residues. Germline assignment: CDR1 LNHDA and CDR2 SQIVND (reference sequence). J gave up 6 bases and V 3 bases, and 8 bases lay outside the gene matches. DNA for the CDR3: TGTGCCAGTAGTATTGAGGGACTAGCGTCTACCGAGCAGTACTTC. Protein sequence: CASSIEGLASTEQYF.

Concerning this clonotype itself: A much larger clone sits a single nucleotide away, making a read error possible. The chain uses TRBV3-1 and TRBJ2-7; D gene unclear. Trimming took off 1 base at V and 3 bases at J, with 7 bases between the two ends. CDR3 size: 13 residues. CDR1 LGHDT and CDR2 YNNKEL come from the germline V gene (reference sequence). CDR3 bases: TGTGCCAGCAGCCAAGTTCTGAGCTACGAGCAGTACTTC. Amino acid sequence: CASSQVLSYEQYF.